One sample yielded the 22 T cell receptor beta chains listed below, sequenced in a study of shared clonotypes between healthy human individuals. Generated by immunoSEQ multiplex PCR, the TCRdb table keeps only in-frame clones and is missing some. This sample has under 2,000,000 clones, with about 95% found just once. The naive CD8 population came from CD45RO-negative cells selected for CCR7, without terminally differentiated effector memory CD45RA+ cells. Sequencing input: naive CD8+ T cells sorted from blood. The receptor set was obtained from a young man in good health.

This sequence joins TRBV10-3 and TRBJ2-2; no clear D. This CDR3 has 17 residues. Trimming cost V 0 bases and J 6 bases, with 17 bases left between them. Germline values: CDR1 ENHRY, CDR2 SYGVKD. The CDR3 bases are TGTGCCATCAGTGAGTCACCGATTCGGCCTTACCCCGGGGAGCTGTTTTTT. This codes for CAISESPIRPYPGELFF.

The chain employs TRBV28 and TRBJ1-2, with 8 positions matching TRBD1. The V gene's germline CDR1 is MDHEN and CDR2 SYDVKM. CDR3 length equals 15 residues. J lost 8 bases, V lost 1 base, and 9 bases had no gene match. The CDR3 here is CASSLSGGPWNGYTF. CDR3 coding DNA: TGTGCCAGCAGTTTATCAGGGGGCCCCTGGAACGGCTACACCTTC.

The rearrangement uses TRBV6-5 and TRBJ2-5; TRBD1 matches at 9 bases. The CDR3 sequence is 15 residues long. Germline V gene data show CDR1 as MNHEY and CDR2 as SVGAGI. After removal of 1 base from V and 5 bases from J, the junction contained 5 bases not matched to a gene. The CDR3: CASSYWTGAGETQYF. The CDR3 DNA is TGTGCCAGCAGTTACTGGACAGGGGCAGGGGAGACCCAGTACTTC.

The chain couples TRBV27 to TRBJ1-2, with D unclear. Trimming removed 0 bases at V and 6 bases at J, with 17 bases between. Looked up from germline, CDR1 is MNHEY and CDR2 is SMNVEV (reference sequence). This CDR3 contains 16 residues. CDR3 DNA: TGTGCCAGCAGTTTATCGGAGACCGGGGTAGCGGATGGCTACACCTTC. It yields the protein CASSLSETGVADGYTF.

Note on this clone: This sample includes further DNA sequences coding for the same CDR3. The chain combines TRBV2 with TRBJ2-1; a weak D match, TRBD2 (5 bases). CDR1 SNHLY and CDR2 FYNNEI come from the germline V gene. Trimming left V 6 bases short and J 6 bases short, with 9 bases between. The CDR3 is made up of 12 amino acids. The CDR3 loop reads CASSLLGNEQFF. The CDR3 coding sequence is TGTGCCAGCAGCTTACTAGGCAATGAGCAGTTCTTC.

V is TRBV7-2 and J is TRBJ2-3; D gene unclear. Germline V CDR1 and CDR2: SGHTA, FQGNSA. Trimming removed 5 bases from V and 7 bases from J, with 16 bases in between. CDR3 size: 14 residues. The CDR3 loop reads CASSSLRGWNTQYF. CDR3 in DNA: TGTGCCAGCAGCAGCCTCCGCGGATGGAATACGCAGTATTTT.

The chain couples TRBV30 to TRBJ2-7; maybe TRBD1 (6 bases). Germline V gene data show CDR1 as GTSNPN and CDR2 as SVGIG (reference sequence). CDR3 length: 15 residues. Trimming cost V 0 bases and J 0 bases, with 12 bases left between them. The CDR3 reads CAWSVRTAYSYEQYF. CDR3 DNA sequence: TGTGCCTGGAGTGTGCGGACAGCCTACTCCTACGAGCAGTACTTC.

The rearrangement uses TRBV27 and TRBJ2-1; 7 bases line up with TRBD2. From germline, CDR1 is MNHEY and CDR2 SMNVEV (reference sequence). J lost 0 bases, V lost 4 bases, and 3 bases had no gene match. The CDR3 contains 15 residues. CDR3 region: CASSSRLASYNEQFF. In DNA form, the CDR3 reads TGTGCCAGCAGTTCCCGACTAGCCTCCTACAATGAGCAGTTCTTC.

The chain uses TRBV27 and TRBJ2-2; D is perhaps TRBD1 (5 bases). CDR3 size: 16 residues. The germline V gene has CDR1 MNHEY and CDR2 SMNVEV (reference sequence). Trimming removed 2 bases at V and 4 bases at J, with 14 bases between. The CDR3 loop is CASSLGPGFSTGELFF. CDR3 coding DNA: TGTGCCAGCAGTTTAGGTCCAGGGTTTAGCACCGGGGAGCTGTTTTTT.

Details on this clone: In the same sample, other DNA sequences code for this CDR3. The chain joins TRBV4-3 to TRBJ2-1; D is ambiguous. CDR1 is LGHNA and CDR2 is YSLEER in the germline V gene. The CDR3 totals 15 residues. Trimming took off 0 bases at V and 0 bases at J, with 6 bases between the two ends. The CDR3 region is CASSQDRVSYNEQFF. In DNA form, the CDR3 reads TGCGCCAGCAGCCAAGATCGGGTCTCCTACAATGAGCAGTTCTTC.

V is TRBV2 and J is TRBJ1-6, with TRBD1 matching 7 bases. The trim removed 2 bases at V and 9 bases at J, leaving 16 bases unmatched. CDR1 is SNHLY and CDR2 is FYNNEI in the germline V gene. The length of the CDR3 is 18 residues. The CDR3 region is CASSELQGVSIITSPLHF. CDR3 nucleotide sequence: TGTGCCAGCAGTGAACTGCAGGGGGTCTCTATAATTACTTCACCCCTCCACTTT.

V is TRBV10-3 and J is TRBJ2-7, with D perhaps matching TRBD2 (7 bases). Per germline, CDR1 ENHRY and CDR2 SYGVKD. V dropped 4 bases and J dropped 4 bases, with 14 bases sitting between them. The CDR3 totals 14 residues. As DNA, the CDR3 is TGTGCCATCAGTGTGGGGGGGGCTTTGTACGAGCAGTACTTC. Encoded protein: CAISVGGALYEQYF.

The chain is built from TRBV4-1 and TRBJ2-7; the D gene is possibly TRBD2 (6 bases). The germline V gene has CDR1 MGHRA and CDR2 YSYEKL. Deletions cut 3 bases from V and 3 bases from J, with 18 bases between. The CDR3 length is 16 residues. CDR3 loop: CASSHLPPGTYYEQYF. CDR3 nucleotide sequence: TGCGCCAGCAGCCACCTCCCTCCGGGGACTTACTACGAGCAGTACTTC.

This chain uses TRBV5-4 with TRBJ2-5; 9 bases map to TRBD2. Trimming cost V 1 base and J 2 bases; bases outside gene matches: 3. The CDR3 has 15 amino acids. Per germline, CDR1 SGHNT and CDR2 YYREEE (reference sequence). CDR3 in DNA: TGTGCCAGCAGCTTGAGGAGCGGGGGGCAAGAGACCCAGTACTTC. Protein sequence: CASSLRSGGQETQYF. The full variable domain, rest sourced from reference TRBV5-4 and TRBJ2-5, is ETGVTQSPTHLIKTRGQQVTLRCSSQSGHNTVSWYQQALGQGPQFIFQYYREEENGRGNFPPRFSGLQFPNYSSELNVNALELDDSALYLCASSLRSGGQETQYFGPGTRLLVL.

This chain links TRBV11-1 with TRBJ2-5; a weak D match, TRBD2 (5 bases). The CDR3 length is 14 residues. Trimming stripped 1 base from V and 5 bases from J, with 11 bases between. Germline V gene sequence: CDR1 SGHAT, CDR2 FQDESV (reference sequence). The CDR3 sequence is CASSLEGPGETQYF. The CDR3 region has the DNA TGTGCCAGCAGCTTAGAAGGGCCGGGGGAGACCCAGTACTTC. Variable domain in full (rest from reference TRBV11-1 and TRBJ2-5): EAEVAQSPRYKITEKSQAVAFWCDPISGHATLYWYRQILGQGPELLVQFQDESVVDDSQLPKDRFSAERLKGVDSTLKIQPAELGDSAMYLCASSLEGPGETQYFGPGTRLLVL.

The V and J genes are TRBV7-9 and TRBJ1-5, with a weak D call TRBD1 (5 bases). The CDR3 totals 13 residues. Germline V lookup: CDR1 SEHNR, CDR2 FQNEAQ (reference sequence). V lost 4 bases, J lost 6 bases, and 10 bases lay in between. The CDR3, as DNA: TGTGCCAGCAGCTCGGCAGGGAGTCAGCCCCAGCATTTT. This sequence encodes CASSSAGSQPQHF.

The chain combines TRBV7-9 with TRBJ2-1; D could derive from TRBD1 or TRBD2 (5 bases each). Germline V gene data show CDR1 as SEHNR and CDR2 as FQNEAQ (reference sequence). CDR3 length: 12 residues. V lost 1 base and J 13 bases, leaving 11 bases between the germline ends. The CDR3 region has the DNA TGTGCCAGCAGCTTAGTAGGGACGGACCAGTTCTTC. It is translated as CASSLVGTDQFF.

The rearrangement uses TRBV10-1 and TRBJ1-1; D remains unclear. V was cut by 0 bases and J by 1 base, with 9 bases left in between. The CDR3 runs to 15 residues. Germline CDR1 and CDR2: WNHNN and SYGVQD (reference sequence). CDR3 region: CASSESRQANTEAFF. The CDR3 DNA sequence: TGCGCCAGCAGTGAGTCAAGGCAGGCGAACACTGAAGCTTTCTTT.

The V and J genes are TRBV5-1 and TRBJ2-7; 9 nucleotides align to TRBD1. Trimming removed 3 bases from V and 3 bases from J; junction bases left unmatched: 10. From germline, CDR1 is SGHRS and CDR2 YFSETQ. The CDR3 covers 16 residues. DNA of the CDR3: TGCGCCAGCAGCTCCTCGTCGACAGGGGGGTACTACGAGCAGTACTTC. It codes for CASSSSSTGGYYEQYF.

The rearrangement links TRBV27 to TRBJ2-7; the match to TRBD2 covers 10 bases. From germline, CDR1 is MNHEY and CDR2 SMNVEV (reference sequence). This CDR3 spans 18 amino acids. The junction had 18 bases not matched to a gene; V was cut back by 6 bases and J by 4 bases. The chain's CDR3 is CASRAGTSDLPGFYEQYF. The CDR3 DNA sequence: TGTGCCAGCAGGGCCGGGACTAGCGACCTCCCGGGTTTTTACGAGCAGTACTTC.

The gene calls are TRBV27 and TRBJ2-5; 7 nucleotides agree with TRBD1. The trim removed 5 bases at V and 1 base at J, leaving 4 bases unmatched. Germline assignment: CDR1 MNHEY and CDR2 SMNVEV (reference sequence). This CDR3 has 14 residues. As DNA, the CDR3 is TGTGCCAGCAGTCTGACAGGGTTCCAAGAGACCCAGTACTTC. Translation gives CASSLTGFQETQYF.

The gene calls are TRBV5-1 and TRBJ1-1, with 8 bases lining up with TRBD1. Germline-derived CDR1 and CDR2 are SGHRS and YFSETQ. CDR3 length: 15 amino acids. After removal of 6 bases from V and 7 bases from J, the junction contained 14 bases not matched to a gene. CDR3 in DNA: TGCGCCAGCACCATGGGGTCAGGGGGCTTAGATGAAGCTTTCTTT. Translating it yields CASTMGSGGLDEAFF.